In this sample, the clone carrying this TCR beta chain turned up a few times. These data are taken from a study of blood T cell repertoires in COVID-19. Study context: In each case, the material was cDNA or gDNA derived from T cells, B-cell-depleted T cells, or PBMCs.

Authors' methods: The assay estimated nucleated cells by amplifying reference gene primers. Here immunoSEQ multiplex PCR was the method, and the copy in TCRdb shows in-frame clones only, minus some. For V, J and clone size, that table is used; D and trimming come from the DNA. The table lists 450,000 to 500,000 clones, 80% to 90% of them singletons. The CDR3 totals 14 residues. The V gene's germline CDR1 is SNHLY and CDR2 FYNNEI. Deletions cut 5 bases from V and 4 bases from J, with 12 bases between. This clonotype was sampled from a human donor in a cohort sampled during active COVID-19. Material for sequencing was peripheral blood. The chain combines TRBV2 with TRBJ1-5, with D perhaps TRBD1 (5 bases). CDR3 sequence: CASSWDSINQPQHF. The CDR3 bases are TGTGCCAGCAGTTGGGACTCGATAAATCAGCCCCAGCATTTT.